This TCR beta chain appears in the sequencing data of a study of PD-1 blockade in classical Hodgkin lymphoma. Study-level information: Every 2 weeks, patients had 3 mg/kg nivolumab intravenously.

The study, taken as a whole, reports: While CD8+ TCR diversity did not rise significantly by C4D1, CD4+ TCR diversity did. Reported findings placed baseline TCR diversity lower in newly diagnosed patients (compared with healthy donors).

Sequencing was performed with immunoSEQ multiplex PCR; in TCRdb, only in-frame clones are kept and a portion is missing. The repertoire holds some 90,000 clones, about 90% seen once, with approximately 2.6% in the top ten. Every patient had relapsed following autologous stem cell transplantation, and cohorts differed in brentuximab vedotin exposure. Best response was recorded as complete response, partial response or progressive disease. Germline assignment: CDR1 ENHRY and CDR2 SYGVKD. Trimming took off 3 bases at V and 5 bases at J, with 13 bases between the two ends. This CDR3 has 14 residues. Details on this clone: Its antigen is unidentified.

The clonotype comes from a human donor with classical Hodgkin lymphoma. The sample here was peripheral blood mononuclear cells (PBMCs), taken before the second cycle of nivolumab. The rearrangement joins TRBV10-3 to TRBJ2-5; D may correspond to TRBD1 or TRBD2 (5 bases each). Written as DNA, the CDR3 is TGTGCCATCAGTGACTTGGGGACCCGGGAGACCCAGTACTTC. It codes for CAISDLGTRETQYF.